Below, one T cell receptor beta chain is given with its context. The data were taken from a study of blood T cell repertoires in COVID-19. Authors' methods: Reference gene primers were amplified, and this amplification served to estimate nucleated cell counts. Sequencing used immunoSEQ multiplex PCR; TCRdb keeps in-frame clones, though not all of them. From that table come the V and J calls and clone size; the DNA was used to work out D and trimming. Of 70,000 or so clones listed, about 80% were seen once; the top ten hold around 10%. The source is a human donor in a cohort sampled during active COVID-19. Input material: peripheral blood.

As DNA, the CDR3 is TGTGCCAGCAGGTCCAGGGGTGCAGGATTCGGCACTGAAGCTTTCTTT. Encoded protein: CASRSRGAGFGTEAFF. This chain links TRBV5-6 with TRBJ1-1; possible D gene TRBD1, 6 bases. This CDR3 has 16 residues. Germline CDR1 reads SGHDT; CDR2 reads YYEEEE. The V end lost 5 bases, the J end lost 4 bases, and 21 bases lay between the germline ends.